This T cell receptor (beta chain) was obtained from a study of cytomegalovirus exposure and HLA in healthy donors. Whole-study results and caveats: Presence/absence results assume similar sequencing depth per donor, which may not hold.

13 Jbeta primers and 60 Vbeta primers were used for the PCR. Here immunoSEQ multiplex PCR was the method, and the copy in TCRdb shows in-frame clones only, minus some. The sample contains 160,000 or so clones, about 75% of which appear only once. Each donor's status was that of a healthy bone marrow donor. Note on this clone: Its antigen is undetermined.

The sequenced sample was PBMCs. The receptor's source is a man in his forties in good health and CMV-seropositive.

The CDR3 region has the DNA TGTGCCAGCAGCTTAGTGACAGGGGATCAGCCCCAGCATTTT. Translated: CASSLVTGDQPQHF. The chain is built from TRBV7-8 and TRBJ1-5; 8 bases agree with TRBD1. Losses at the gene ends were 1 base for V and 5 bases for J; bases not matched to a gene: 1. Germline-derived CDR1 and CDR2 are SGHVS and FQNEAQ. The CDR3 totals 14 residues.